Here is one T cell receptor beta chain with its context. Its target is not known. Unique-molecular-identifier-tagged TCR beta cDNA libraries were used. About 500,000 cDNA molecules were obtained per 1 to 10 million input T cells. One entry per CDR3 protein results from TCRdb running MiXCR on the PCR reads. The table lists 650,000 to 850,000 distinct CDR3 sequences, 53% of them singletons. This entry is derived from a study of post-analysis software for immune sequencing data. Study context: Some patients lacked subtype; others had relapsing-remitting, secondary progressive or progressive-relapsing disease. Study findings and constraints: Strong co-clustering by F measure linked samples that shared a preparation batch. Five TRBV segments, including TRBV5-6, TRBV5-1 and TRBV20-1, were more frequent in patients than controls.

Trimming cost V 2 bases and J 2 bases, with 14 bases left between them. CDR3 length: 16 residues. Germline CDR1 MNHEY, CDR2 SVGEGT. The TCR comes from a girl aged 10 to 17 with multiple sclerosis. This chain joins TRBV6-2 or TRBV6-3 and TRBJ2-3, with TRBD2 as a possible D gene (5 bases). The sequencing sample was made of blood. CDR3 residues: CASSYMSGAPTDTQYF. CDR3 DNA sequence: TGTGCCAGCAGTTACATGAGCGGAGCGCCCACAGATACGCAGTATTTT.